These T cell receptor beta chains were read from a single sample in a study of early T cells in non-severe SARS-CoV-2 infection. MiXCR was run by TCRdb on the 5' RACE reads, yielding one entry per CDR3 protein. The sample shows tens of thousands of distinct CDR3 sequences, 5.5% to 7.5% of them seen only once. The sample was whole blood. The receptors originated from an adult who was a healthcare worker with PCR-confirmed SARS-CoV-2 infection or an uninfected control (not recorded which). Both conserved end residues are part of each CDR3. Each record gives: J gene, D gene, V gene, clone size, CDR3 protein, CDR3 DNA. A D gene is named only where the DNA matches it firmly. Size values are once, few and many counts, or a class for expanded clones, and some rows have none.

j_gene: TRBJ2-5
d_gene: -
v_gene: TRBV6-1
abundance: many
CDR3aa: CASSDQGRGETQYF
CDR3nt: TGTGCCAGCAGTGACCAAGGGAGGGGGGAGACCCAGTACTTC

j_gene: TRBJ1-5
d_gene: -
v_gene: TRBV12-3/TRBV12-4
abundance: few
CDR3aa: CASTSSRSNQPQHF
CDR3nt: TGTGCCAGCACCTCGTCGCGGAGCAATCAGCCCCAGCATTTT

j_gene: TRBJ2-1
d_gene: -
v_gene: TRBV20-1
abundance: many
CDR3aa: CSAITGFYNEQFF
CDR3nt: TGCAGTGCTATAACGGGGTTCTACAATGAGCAGTTCTTC

j_gene: TRBJ1-6
d_gene: -
v_gene: TRBV6-5
abundance: many
CDR3aa: CASSYLGRGARALHF
CDR3nt: TGTGCCAGCAGTTATTTGGGACGGGGGGCCCGAGCCCTCCACTTT

j_gene: TRBJ1-2
d_gene: TRBD1
v_gene: TRBV28
abundance: -
CDR3aa: CASSFGDRGLIGYTF
CDR3nt: TGTGCCAGCAGTTTTGGTGACAGGGGGCTTATTGGCTACACCTTC

j_gene: TRBJ1-5
d_gene: -
v_gene: TRBV10-2
abundance: -
CDR3aa: CASSESDLNQPQHF
CDR3nt: TGCGCCAGCAGTGAGTCGGACTTAAATCAGCCCCAGCATTTT

j_gene: TRBJ2-5
d_gene: TRBD2
v_gene: TRBV12-3/TRBV12-4
abundance: many
CDR3aa: CASSRGGAVETQYF
CDR3nt: TGTGCCAGCAGCCGCGGGGGGGCAGTAGAGACCCAGTACTTC

j_gene: TRBJ1-2
d_gene: -
v_gene: TRBV28
abundance: -
CDR3aa: CASKTPGANYGYTF
CDR3nt: TGTGCCAGCAAGACTCCGGGAGCTAACTATGGCTACACCTTC

j_gene: TRBJ1-2
d_gene: -
v_gene: TRBV6-6
abundance: -
CDR3aa: CASSLTVTGIYGYTF
CDR3nt: TGTGCCAGCAGTTTGACAGTTACCGGCATCTATGGCTACACCTTC

j_gene: TRBJ1-1
d_gene: -
v_gene: TRBV3-1
abundance: many
CDR3aa: CASRRNGRTEAFF
CDR3nt: TGTGCCAGCAGACGGAATGGACGGACTGAAGCTTTCTTT

j_gene: TRBJ2-7
d_gene: -
v_gene: TRBV6-5
abundance: few
CDR3aa: CASRIGYEQYF
CDR3nt: TGTGCCAGCAGGATCGGGTACGAGCAGTACTTC

j_gene: TRBJ1-2
d_gene: -
v_gene: TRBV20-1
abundance: many
CDR3aa: CSAPGVGSNYGYTF
CDR3nt: TGCAGTGCCCCGGGGGTCGGCTCTAACTATGGCTACACCTTC

j_gene: TRBJ2-1
d_gene: -
v_gene: TRBV7-9
abundance: many
CDR3aa: CASSQTLPASEQFF
CDR3nt: TGTGCCAGCAGCCAAACCCTTCCGGCCAGTGAGCAGTTCTTC

j_gene: TRBJ2-1
d_gene: TRBD2
v_gene: TRBV28
abundance: many
CDR3aa: CASSLGGTRSNEQFF
CDR3nt: TGTGCCAGCAGCTTGGGGGGGACTAGATCCAATGAGCAGTTCTTC

j_gene: TRBJ2-2
d_gene: TRBD1
v_gene: TRBV5-1
abundance: few
CDR3aa: CASSGGQGDTGELFF
CDR3nt: TGCGCCAGCAGCGGCGGACAGGGAGACACCGGGGAGCTGTTTTTT

j_gene: TRBJ2-2
d_gene: TRBD2
v_gene: TRBV19
abundance: many
CDR3aa: CASSLSGGGTGELFF
CDR3nt: TGTGCCAGTAGTCTTAGCGGGGGAGGCACCGGGGAGCTGTTTTTT

j_gene: TRBJ2-1
d_gene: TRBD1
v_gene: TRBV19
abundance: many
CDR3aa: CASMAGQAAEQFF
CDR3nt: TGTGCCAGTATGGCGGGACAGGCCGCAGAGCAGTTCTTC

j_gene: TRBJ1-1
d_gene: -
v_gene: TRBV10-3
abundance: many
CDR3aa: CAISESGGTAFF
CDR3nt: TGTGCCATCAGTGAGTCGGGGGGTACAGCTTTCTTT

j_gene: TRBJ2-3
d_gene: TRBD1
v_gene: TRBV5-1
abundance: many
CDR3aa: CASSLADRETDTQYF
CDR3nt: TGCGCCAGCAGCTTGGCGGACAGGGAGACAGATACGCAGTATTTT

j_gene: TRBJ2-1
d_gene: -
v_gene: TRBV27
abundance: few
CDR3aa: CASSSPSTYEQFF
CDR3nt: TGTGCCAGCAGTTCGCCTAGCACGTATGAGCAGTTCTTC

j_gene: TRBJ2-5
d_gene: -
v_gene: TRBV4-2
abundance: -
CDR3aa: CASSIGRAQETQYF
CDR3nt: TGTGCCAGCTCCATCGGACGGGCCCAAGAGACCCAGTACTTC

j_gene: TRBJ1-5
d_gene: -
v_gene: TRBV6-2/TRBV6-3
abundance: few
CDR3aa: CASSYGDSNQPQHF
CDR3nt: TGTGCCAGCAGTTACGGGGACAGCAATCAGCCCCAGCATTTT

j_gene: TRBJ2-5
d_gene: -
v_gene: TRBV11-2
abundance: many
CDR3aa: CASSFERAQETQYF
CDR3nt: TGTGCCAGCAGCTTCGAGCGGGCTCAAGAGACCCAGTACTTC

j_gene: TRBJ1-2
d_gene: TRBD1
v_gene: TRBV30
abundance: many
CDR3aa: CAWRHLQGRDGYTF
CDR3nt: TGTGCCTGGAGACACCTACAGGGGAGGGATGGCTACACCTTC

j_gene: TRBJ1-1
d_gene: TRBD1
v_gene: TRBV29-1
abundance: few
CDR3aa: CSVERTGPSTTEAFF
CDR3nt: TGCAGCGTTGAGAGGACAGGCCCTTCGACCACTGAAGCTTTCTTT

j_gene: TRBJ1-6
d_gene: TRBD1
v_gene: TRBV27
abundance: many
CDR3aa: CASSLQGVDNSPLHF
CDR3nt: TGTGCCAGCAGTTTACAGGGGGTGGATAATTCACCCCTCCATTTT

j_gene: TRBJ2-3
d_gene: -
v_gene: TRBV5-5
abundance: many
CDR3aa: CASSLTSGQVDTQYF
CDR3nt: TGTGCCAGCAGCTTGACTAGCGGACAGGTAGATACGCAGTATTTT

j_gene: TRBJ1-1
d_gene: -
v_gene: TRBV5-6
abundance: many
CDR3aa: CASSLSTGEAFF
CDR3nt: TGTGCCAGCAGCTTGTCGACAGGTGAAGCTTTCTTT

j_gene: TRBJ2-3
d_gene: -
v_gene: TRBV30
abundance: many
CDR3aa: CAWSVLGDTQYF
CDR3nt: TGTGCCTGGAGTGTACTGGGTGATACGCAGTATTTT

j_gene: TRBJ1-2
d_gene: TRBD1
v_gene: TRBV6-5
abundance: many
CDR3aa: CASSTGAYGYTF
CDR3nt: TGTGCCAGCAGTACAGGGGCCTATGGCTACACCTTC

j_gene: TRBJ1-1
d_gene: -
v_gene: TRBV12-3/TRBV12-4
abundance: medium-sized
CDR3aa: CASSVTEAFF
CDR3nt: TGTGCCAGCAGTGTTACTGAAGCTTTCTTT

j_gene: TRBJ2-7
d_gene: -
v_gene: TRBV19
abundance: -
CDR3aa: CASSPQEMGYEQYF
CDR3nt: TGTGCCAGTAGCCCGCAGGAAATGGGGTACGAGCAGTACTTC

j_gene: TRBJ2-3
d_gene: -
v_gene: TRBV4-1
abundance: many
CDR3aa: CASSQGWGAYTQYF
CDR3nt: TGCGCCAGCAGCCAAGGATGGGGGGCTTATACGCAGTATTTT

j_gene: TRBJ1-6
d_gene: -
v_gene: TRBV6-1
abundance: many
CDR3aa: CASSAGPYNSPLHF
CDR3nt: TGTGCCAGCAGTGCAGGGCCCTATAATTCACCCCTCCACTTT

j_gene: TRBJ1-1
d_gene: -
v_gene: TRBV6-6
abundance: -
CDR3aa: CASSYGEGNTEAFF
CDR3nt: TGTGCCAGCAGTTACGGGGAGGGGAACACTGAAGCTTTCTTT

j_gene: TRBJ1-2
d_gene: -
v_gene: TRBV9
abundance: many
CDR3aa: CASSGGPRANYGYTF
CDR3nt: TGTGCCAGCAGCGGGGGACCACGGGCTAACTATGGCTACACCTTC

j_gene: TRBJ1-5
d_gene: TRBD1
v_gene: TRBV28
abundance: many
CDR3aa: CASSPAGGWADVNQPQHF
CDR3nt: TGTGCCAGCAGTCCCGCAGGGGGATGGGCAGACGTCAATCAGCCCCAGCATTTT

j_gene: TRBJ1-1
d_gene: -
v_gene: TRBV30
abundance: many
CDR3aa: CAWGSDSNTEAFF
CDR3nt: TGTGCCTGGGGCTCTGACAGTAACACTGAAGCTTTCTTT

j_gene: TRBJ2-7
d_gene: TRBD2
v_gene: TRBV12-3/TRBV12-4
abundance: many
CDR3aa: CASSGGDSTYEQYF
CDR3nt: TGTGCCAGCAGTGGGGGGGACTCGACCTACGAGCAGTACTTC

j_gene: TRBJ2-4
d_gene: TRBD1
v_gene: TRBV5-1
abundance: few
CDR3aa: CASSQTGGKNIQYF
CDR3nt: TGCGCCAGCAGCCAGACAGGGGGCAAAAACATTCAGTACTTC

j_gene: TRBJ2-2
d_gene: TRBD1
v_gene: TRBV5-1
abundance: few
CDR3aa: CASSPRSRGKNTGELFF
CDR3nt: TGCGCCAGCAGCCCGCGAAGCAGGGGGAAGAACACCGGGGAGCTGTTTTTT

j_gene: TRBJ1-2
d_gene: TRBD1
v_gene: TRBV7-9
abundance: many
CDR3aa: CASSTNEDREDYGYTF
CDR3nt: TGTGCCAGCAGCACTAACGAGGACAGGGAGGACTATGGCTACACCTTC

j_gene: TRBJ1-5
d_gene: -
v_gene: TRBV19
abundance: few
CDR3aa: CASRPTGNSNQPQHF
CDR3nt: TGTGCCAGTAGGCCAACGGGCAATAGCAATCAGCCCCAGCATTTT

j_gene: TRBJ1-4
d_gene: TRBD1
v_gene: TRBV7-9
abundance: many
CDR3aa: CASSSPATGEREKLFF
CDR3nt: TGTGCCAGCAGCTCCCCTGCAACAGGGGAACGGGAAAAACTGTTTTTT

j_gene: TRBJ2-3
d_gene: TRBD2
v_gene: TRBV18
abundance: many
CDR3aa: CASSPGGGTDTQYF
CDR3nt: TGTGCCAGCTCCCCCGGGGGGGGAACAGATACGCAGTATTTT

j_gene: TRBJ2-1
d_gene: TRBD2
v_gene: TRBV27
abundance: few
CDR3aa: CASSLSLAGKGGEQFF
CDR3nt: TGTGCCAGCAGTTTATCTTTAGCGGGAAAAGGGGGTGAGCAGTTCTTC

j_gene: TRBJ1-5
d_gene: TRBD1
v_gene: TRBV7-2
abundance: many
CDR3aa: CASSLGQGYQPQHF
CDR3nt: TGTGCCAGCAGCTTGGGACAGGGTTATCAGCCCCAGCATTTT

j_gene: TRBJ1-1
d_gene: -
v_gene: TRBV5-1
abundance: many
CDR3aa: CASSTQNNQNTEAFF
CDR3nt: TGCGCCAGCAGCACCCAAAACAATCAGAACACTGAAGCTTTCTTT

j_gene: TRBJ2-1
d_gene: TRBD2
v_gene: TRBV6-5
abundance: many
CDR3aa: CASSYVPPGLADISYNEQFF
CDR3nt: TGTGCCAGCAGTTACGTTCCACCGGGACTAGCGGACATTTCCTACAATGAGCAGTTCTTC

j_gene: TRBJ2-1
d_gene: TRBD2
v_gene: TRBV6-5
abundance: many
CDR3aa: CVSSQGTSGGAYNEQFF
CDR3nt: TGTGTCAGCAGTCAAGGGACTAGCGGGGGCGCCTACAATGAGCAGTTCTTC

j_gene: TRBJ1-2
d_gene: -
v_gene: TRBV11-2
abundance: few
CDR3aa: CASSLVDSNYGYTF
CDR3nt: TGTGCCAGCAGCTTAGTGGACAGCAACTATGGCTACACCTTC

j_gene: TRBJ1-6
d_gene: -
v_gene: TRBV20-1
abundance: medium-sized
CDR3aa: CSARDLGSWDSPLHF
CDR3nt: TGCAGTGCTAGAGATCTAGGTAGCTGGGATTCACCCCTCCACTTT

j_gene: TRBJ1-1
d_gene: TRBD1
v_gene: TRBV6-5
abundance: few
CDR3aa: CASRRTGGVTEAFF
CDR3nt: TGTGCCAGCAGACGCACAGGGGGAGTTACTGAAGCTTTCTTT

j_gene: TRBJ2-1
d_gene: -
v_gene: TRBV20-1
abundance: -
CDR3aa: CSATSRNQQFF
CDR3nt: TGCAGTGCTACCTCTAGAAATCAGCAGTTCTTC

j_gene: TRBJ1-1
d_gene: -
v_gene: TRBV20-1
abundance: few
CDR3aa: CSATSNSVEVTEAFF
CDR3nt: TGCAGTGCTACCTCCAACTCGGTAGAAGTCACTGAAGCTTTCTTT